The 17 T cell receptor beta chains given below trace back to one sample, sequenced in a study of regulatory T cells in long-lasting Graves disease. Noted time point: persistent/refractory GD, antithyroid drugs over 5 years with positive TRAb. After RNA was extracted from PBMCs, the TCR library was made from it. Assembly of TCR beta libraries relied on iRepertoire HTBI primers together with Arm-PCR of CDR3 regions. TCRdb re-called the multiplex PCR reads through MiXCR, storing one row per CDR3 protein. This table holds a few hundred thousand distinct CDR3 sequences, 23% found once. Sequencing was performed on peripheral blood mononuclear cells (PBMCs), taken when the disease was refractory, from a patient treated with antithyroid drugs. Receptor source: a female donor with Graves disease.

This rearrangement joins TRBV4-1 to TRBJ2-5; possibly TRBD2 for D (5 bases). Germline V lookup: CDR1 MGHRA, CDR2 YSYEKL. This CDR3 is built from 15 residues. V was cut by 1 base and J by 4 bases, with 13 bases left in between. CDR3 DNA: TGCGCCAGCAGCCAAGTATCGGGGATAGGAGAGACCCAGTACTTC. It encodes CASSQVSGIGETQYF.

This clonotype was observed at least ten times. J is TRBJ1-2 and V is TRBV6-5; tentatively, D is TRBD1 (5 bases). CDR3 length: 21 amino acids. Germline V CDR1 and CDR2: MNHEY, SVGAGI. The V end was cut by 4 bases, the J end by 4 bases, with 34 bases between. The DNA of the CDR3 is TGTGCCAGCAGTTTCACGACCTTAGGCCGAGCCCCAGGGAAAGTCCCCTATGGCTACACCTTC. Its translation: CASSFTTLGRAPGKVPYGYTF.

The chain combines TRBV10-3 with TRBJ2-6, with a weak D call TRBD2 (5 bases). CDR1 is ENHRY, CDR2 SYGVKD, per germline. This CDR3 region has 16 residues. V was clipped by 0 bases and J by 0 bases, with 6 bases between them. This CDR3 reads CAISESGVSGANVLTF. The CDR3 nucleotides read TGTGCCATCAGTGAGTCGGGAGTCTCTGGGGCCAACGTCCTGACTTTC.

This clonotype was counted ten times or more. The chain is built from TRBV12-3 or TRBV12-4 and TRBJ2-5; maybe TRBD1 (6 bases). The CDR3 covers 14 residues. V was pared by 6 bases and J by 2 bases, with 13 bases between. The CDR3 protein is CASRQQGLQETQYF. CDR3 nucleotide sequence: TGTGCCAGCAGACAACAGGGTCTGCAAGAGACCCAGTACTTC.

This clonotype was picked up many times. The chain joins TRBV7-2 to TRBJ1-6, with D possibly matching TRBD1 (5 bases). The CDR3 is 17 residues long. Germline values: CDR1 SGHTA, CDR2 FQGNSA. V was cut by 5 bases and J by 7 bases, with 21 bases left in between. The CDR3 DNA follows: TGTGCCAGCAGCCCACTGACCGGGGCCCGACTCAATTCACCCCTCCACTTT. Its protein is CASSPLTGARLNSPLHF.

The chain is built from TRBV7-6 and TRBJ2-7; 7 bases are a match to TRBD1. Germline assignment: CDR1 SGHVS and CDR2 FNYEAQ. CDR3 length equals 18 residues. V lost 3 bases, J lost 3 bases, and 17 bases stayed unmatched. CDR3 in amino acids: CASSFGTPGQRANYEQYF. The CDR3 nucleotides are TGTGCCAGCAGCTTTGGTACACCGGGACAGAGGGCGAACTACGAGCAGTACTTC. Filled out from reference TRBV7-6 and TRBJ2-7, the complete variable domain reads GAGVSQSPRYKVTKRGQDVALRCDPISGHVSLYWYRQALGQGPEFLTYFNYEAQQDKSGLPNDRFSAERPEGSISTLTIQRTEQRDSAMYRCASSFGTPGQRANYEQYFGPGTRLTVT.

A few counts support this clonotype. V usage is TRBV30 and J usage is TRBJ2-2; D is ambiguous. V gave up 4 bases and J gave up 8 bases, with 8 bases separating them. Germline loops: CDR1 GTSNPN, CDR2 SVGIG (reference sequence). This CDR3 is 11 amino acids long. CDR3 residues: CAWNEVGELFF. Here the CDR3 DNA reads TGTGCCTGGAATGAGGTGGGGGAGCTGTTTTTT.

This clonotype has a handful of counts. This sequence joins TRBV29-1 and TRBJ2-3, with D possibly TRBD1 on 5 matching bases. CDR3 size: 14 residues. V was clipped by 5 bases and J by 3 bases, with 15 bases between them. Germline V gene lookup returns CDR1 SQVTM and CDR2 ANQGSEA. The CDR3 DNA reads TGCAGCGTTTTTGTTGGGGCCGTAACAGATACGCAGTATTTT. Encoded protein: CSVFVGAVTDTQYF.

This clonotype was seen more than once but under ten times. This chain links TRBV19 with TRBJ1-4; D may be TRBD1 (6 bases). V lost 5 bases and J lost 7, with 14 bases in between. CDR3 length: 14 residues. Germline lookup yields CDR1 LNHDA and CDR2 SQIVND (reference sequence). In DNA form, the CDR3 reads TGTGCCAGTAGTCAGCAGGGGTCGGGTGAAAAACTGTTTTTT. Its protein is CASSQQGSGEKLFF.

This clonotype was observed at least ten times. The CDR3 DNA follows: TGTGCCACCAGTGACCAGGGGGCGCGAGAGACCCAGTACTTC. This encodes CATSDQGARETQYF. The V gene is TRBV24-1, the J gene TRBJ2-5; 8 bases are shared with TRBD1. The V gene's germline CDR1 is KGHDR and CDR2 SFDVKD. V shed 4 bases and J 4 bases; nucleotides not matched to a gene: 4. CDR3 size: 14 residues.

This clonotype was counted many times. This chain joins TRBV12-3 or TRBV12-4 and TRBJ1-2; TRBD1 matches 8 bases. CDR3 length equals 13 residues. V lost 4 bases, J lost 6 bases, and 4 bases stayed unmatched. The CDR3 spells CASSSDRGDGYTF. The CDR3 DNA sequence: TGTGCCAGCAGTTCAGACAGGGGCGATGGCTACACCTTC.

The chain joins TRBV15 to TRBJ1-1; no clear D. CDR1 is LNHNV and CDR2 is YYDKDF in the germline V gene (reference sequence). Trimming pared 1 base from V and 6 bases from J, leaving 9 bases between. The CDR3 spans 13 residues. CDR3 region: CATSRGGSAEAFF. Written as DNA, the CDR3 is TGTGCCACCAGCAGAGGGGGTAGCGCTGAAGCTTTCTTT.

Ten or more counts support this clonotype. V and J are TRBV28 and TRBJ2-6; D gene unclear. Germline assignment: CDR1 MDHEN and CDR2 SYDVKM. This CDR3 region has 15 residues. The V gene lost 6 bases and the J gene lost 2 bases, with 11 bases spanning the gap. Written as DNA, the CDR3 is TGTGCCAGCAGCCTACAGACTCCTGGGGCCAACGTCCTGACTTTC. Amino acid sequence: CASSLQTPGANVLTF.

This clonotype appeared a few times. Here the CDR3 reads CASSLDQRGYTF. The CDR3 DNA reads as TGCGCCAGCAGCTTGGATCAGCGCGGCTACACCTTC. This rearrangement joins TRBV5-1 to TRBJ1-2; D remains unclear. Per germline, CDR1 SGHRS and CDR2 YFSETQ. V lost 0 bases, J lost 8 bases, and 8 bases lay in between. The CDR3 is made up of 12 amino acids. Based on the CDR3 plus reference TRBV5-1 and TRBJ1-2, the full variable domain is KAGVTQTPRYLIKTRGQQVTLSCSPISGHRSVSWYQQTPGQGLQFLFEYFSETQRNKGNFPGRFSGRQFSNSRSEMNVSTLELGDSALYLCASSLDQRGYTFGSGTRLTVV.

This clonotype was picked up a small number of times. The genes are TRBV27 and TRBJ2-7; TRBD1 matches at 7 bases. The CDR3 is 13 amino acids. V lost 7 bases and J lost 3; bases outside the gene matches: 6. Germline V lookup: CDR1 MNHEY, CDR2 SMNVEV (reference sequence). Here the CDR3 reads CASTTQGNYEQYF. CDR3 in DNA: TGTGCCAGCACAACACAGGGGAACTACGAGCAGTACTTC.

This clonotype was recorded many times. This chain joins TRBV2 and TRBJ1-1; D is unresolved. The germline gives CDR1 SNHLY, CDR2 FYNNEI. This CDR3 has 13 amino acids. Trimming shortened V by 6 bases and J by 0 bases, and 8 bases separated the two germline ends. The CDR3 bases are TGTGCCAGCAGCGTACAGCTGAACACTGAAGCTTTCTTT. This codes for CASSVQLNTEAFF.

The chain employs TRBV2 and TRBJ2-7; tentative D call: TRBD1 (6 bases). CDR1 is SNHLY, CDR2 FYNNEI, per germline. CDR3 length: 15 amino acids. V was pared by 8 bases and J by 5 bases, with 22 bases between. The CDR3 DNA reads TGTGCCAGCGGCACCGGGACAACCCCACTCCACGAGCAGTACTTC. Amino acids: CASGTGTTPLHEQYF.